The clone carrying this T cell receptor (beta chain) has just a few counts. Its antigen is unknown. The sample originates from a study of cytomegalovirus exposure and HLA in healthy donors. Researchers ran the PCR with 60 Vbeta and 13 Jbeta primers. Profiled with immunoSEQ multiplex PCR; TCRdb holds only in-frame clones, not every one. The table has 130,000 to 150,000 clones, 73% seen once. Overall study results and limits: The authors listed 180 or so TCR beta chains as cytomegalovirus-associated. Immune exposure data for these donors was limited to CMV serostatus. Common viral pathogens seemed to be connected with several of the most significant clusters, according to a later analysis.

J lost 4 bases, V lost 2 bases, and 3 bases had no gene match. This CDR3 has 14 residues. Germline lookup yields CDR1 SGHRS and CDR2 YFSETQ. Unrecorded immune exposure was likely among donors, who were nominally healthy when sampled. The clonotype originates from a human donor in good health. The rearrangement uses TRBV5-1 and TRBJ2-7; 10 bases align to TRBD1. Sequencing used PBMCs. The CDR3 DNA reads as TGCGCCAGCAGCTTAGGACAGGGGGTATACGAGCAGTACTTC. This gives the protein CASSLGQGVYEQYF.